This TCR beta chain was recovered during a study of T cell repertoires in cytomegalovirus infection. Study-level background: CMV infection and matching HLA type were both indicated by public TCR beta signatures.

Germline V gene data show CDR1 as LNHDA and CDR2 as SQIVND (reference sequence). The CDR3 loop spans 13 amino acids. Trimming took off 3 bases at V and 3 bases at J, with 9 bases between the two ends. TCRdb re-called the reads with MiXCR, one entry per CDR3 protein. The sample lists 200,000 to 300,000 distinct CDR3 sequences; around 9% were seen once. This TCR derives from a human donor in good health (CMV status not recorded). Some clones in this sample may be carry-over from other donors' samples. The sequencing input was PBMCs. This chain links TRBV19 with TRBJ2-7; D is perhaps TRBD2 (6 bases). The CDR3 spells CASSIGTFYEQYF. CDR3 in DNA: TGTGCCAGTAGTATCGGGACTTTCTACGAGCAGTACTTC.